What follows are 29 T cell receptor beta chains derived from one specimen sequenced in a study of blood T cell repertoires in COVID-19. This table comes from immunoSEQ multiplex PCR, and its TCRdb copy is limited to in-frame clones, with some not included. The table lists 400,000 to 550,000 clones, 75% to 90% of them singletons, with 4% to 4.5% in the top ten. The sample comprised peripheral blood. The receptors were gathered from a woman in her 30s with acute or convalescent COVID-19.

The chain carries TRBV7-2 and TRBJ2-3; D remains unclear. The CDR3 consists of 15 residues. Trimming stripped 1 base from V and 0 bases from J, with 8 bases between. Germline values: CDR1 SGHTA, CDR2 FQGNSA. The DNA of the CDR3 is TGTGCCAGCAGCTTAGTTCCCAGGAGCACAGATACGCAGTATTTT. Encoded protein: CASSLVPRSTDTQYF. Together with reference TRBV7-2 and TRBJ2-3, the CDR3 gives the full variable domain: GAGVSQSPSNKVTEKGKDVELRCDPISGHTALYWYRQSLGQGLEFLIYFQGNSAPDKSGLPSDRFSAERTGGSVSTLTIQRTQQEDSAVYLCASSLVPRSTDTQYFGPGTRLTVL.

The V gene is TRBV3-1 (or the pseudogene TRBV3-2), the J gene TRBJ1-4, with 7 bases lining up with TRBD1. The germline gives CDR1 LGHDT, CDR2 YNNKEL (reference sequence). V gave up 6 bases and J gave up 7 bases; unmatched junction bases: 8. CDR3 length equals 14 residues. The CDR3: CASRSTGNGEKLFF. CDR3 nucleotide sequence: TGTGCCAGCAGGTCGACAGGGAACGGTGAAAAACTGTTTTTT.

This clone was seen once. The genes are TRBV3-1 (or the pseudogene TRBV3-2) and TRBJ1-4; D is perhaps TRBD1 (5 bases). Germline V CDR1 and CDR2: LGHDT, YNNKEL (reference sequence). V was trimmed by 1 base and J by 8 bases, leaving 14 bases between them. This CDR3 is 15 amino acids long. CDR3 residues: CASSQASLGGEKLFF. The CDR3 DNA follows: TGTGCCAGCAGCCAAGCCTCCCTGGGGGGAGAAAAACTGTTTTTT.

The rearrangement links TRBV28 to TRBJ2-7; D not resolved. The V end lost 6 bases, the J end lost 2 bases, and 11 bases lay between the germline ends. CDR3 length equals 13 residues. Per the germline V gene, CDR1 is MDHEN and CDR2 is SYDVKM. The DNA of the CDR3 is TGTGCCAGCAGAAGTCCGTTAGCCTACGAGCAGTACTTC. Its translation is CASRSPLAYEQYF.

CDR3 DNA sequence: TGTGCCAGCAGCGCCAATAGTGCAGATACGCAGTATTTT. This sequence encodes CASSANSADTQYF. The V gene is TRBV7-9, the J gene TRBJ2-3, with unresolved D. V lost 5 bases and J lost 4, with 10 bases in between. CDR1 is SEHNR, CDR2 FQNEAQ, per germline (reference sequence). This CDR3 region has 13 residues.

The chain uses TRBV19 and TRBJ1-5; 9 bases fit TRBD1. Trimming removed 3 bases from V and 5 bases from J; junction bases left unmatched: 8. CDR3 length equals 16 residues. Germline V gives CDR1 LNHDA, CDR2 SQIVND (reference sequence). Here the CDR3 reads CASSIGQGSSYQPQHF. The CDR3 DNA sequence: TGTGCCAGTAGTATTGGACAGGGGTCGTCTTATCAGCCCCAGCATTTT.

This clone was detected once. The CDR3 protein is CASSRDRAGTEAFF. The CDR3 DNA follows: TGTGCCAGCAGCCGGGACAGGGCGGGCACTGAAGCTTTCTTT. This chain connects TRBV27 to TRBJ1-1, with TRBD1 matching over 9 bases. V lost 6 bases and J lost 4; bases outside the gene matches: 6. Germline V gives CDR1 MNHEY, CDR2 SMNVEV (reference sequence). The CDR3 sequence is 14 residues long.

This chain connects TRBV15 to TRBJ2-3; 7 nucleotides line up with TRBD2. CDR1 and CDR2 (germline): LNHNV, YYDKDF (reference sequence). The ends lost 0 bases at V and 0 bases at J; junction bases unmatched: 9. The CDR3 sequence is 18 residues long. The CDR3 nucleotides read TGTGCCACCAGCAGAGATCATTCGGCGGGGGATAGCACAGATACGCAGTATTTT. It yields the protein CATSRDHSAGDSTDTQYF.

This chain connects TRBV3-1 (or the pseudogene TRBV3-2) to TRBJ1-3, with 7 bases lining up with TRBD1. The CDR3 is made up of 16 amino acids. Losses at the gene ends were 3 bases for V and 4 bases for J; bases not matched to a gene: 9. CDR1 and CDR2 (germline): LGHDT, YNNKEL (reference sequence). For the CDR3, the DNA is TGTGCCAGCAGCCACCAGACAGGGTCGGGCGGAAACACCATATATTTT. Translating it yields CASSHQTGSGGNTIYF.

The V and J genes are TRBV4-2 and TRBJ1-6; 8 bases line up with TRBD1. This CDR3 contains 16 residues. After removal of 1 base from V and 8 bases from J, the junction contained 7 bases not matched to a gene. Germline CDR1 and CDR2: LGHNA and YNFKEQ. Here the CDR3 reads CASSQVTGTGDSPLHF. CDR3 nucleotide sequence: TGTGCCAGCAGCCAAGTTACCGGGACAGGCGATTCACCCCTCCACTTT.

The chain links TRBV20-1 to TRBJ2-4; 9 nucleotides agree with TRBD2. This CDR3 is 15 amino acids long. The V and J ends lost 3 bases and 4 bases, in that order; junction bases with no gene match: 7. Germline V CDR1 and CDR2: DFQATT, SNEGSKA (reference sequence). For the CDR3, the DNA is TGCAGTGCTAGTGGTAGCGGGGGTCGTAAAAACATTCAGTACTTC. Translating it yields CSASGSGGRKNIQYF.

This chain connects TRBV5-1 to TRBJ1-1; 8 nucleotides agree with TRBD1. After removal of 7 bases from V and 1 base from J, the junction contained 15 bases not matched to a gene. Per germline, CDR1 SGHRS and CDR2 YFSETQ. The CDR3 spans 17 residues. The CDR3 reads CASDSGTGSFGNTEAFF. The CDR3 DNA sequence: TGCGCCAGCGACTCCGGGACAGGTTCTTTCGGGAACACTGAAGCTTTCTTT.

This clone turned up a few times. This chain links TRBV6-5 with TRBJ1-4, with a possible D match to TRBD1 (5 bases). Trimming cost V 6 bases and J 2 bases, with 13 bases left between them. Germline assignment: CDR1 MNHEY and CDR2 SVGAGI. The CDR3 is 15 residues long. Here the CDR3 DNA reads TGTGCCAGCAGCCAAATAGGGGTTACTAATGAAAAACTGTTTTTT. Amino acids: CASSQIGVTNEKLFF.

The chain couples TRBV24-1 to TRBJ1-5; a weak D match, TRBD1 (5 bases). V lost 4 bases and J lost 7, with 13 bases in between. Germline CDR1 and CDR2: KGHDR and SFDVKD. The CDR3 length is 14 residues. The CDR3 nucleotides read TGTGCCACCAGTGAAAGCAGGGTGAACCAGCCCCAGCATTTT. It translates to CATSESRVNQPQHF.

This rearrangement joins TRBV5-1 to TRBJ1-6, with TRBD1 identical over 7 bases. Germline trimming cut 3 bases from V and 14 bases from J; bases unmatched to any gene: 11. This CDR3 region has 14 residues. Germline CDR1 and CDR2: SGHRS and YFSETQ. The CDR3 nucleotides read TGCGCCAGCAGCTCGGGACAGCCCCCCGGAGCCCTCCACTTT. Translated, it gives CASSSGQPPGALHF.

The chain recombines TRBV9 with TRBJ2-7; 8 positions agree with TRBD2. Germline loops: CDR1 SGDLS, CDR2 YYNGEE. Losses at the gene ends were 0 bases for V and 4 bases for J; bases not matched to a gene: 6. The CDR3 has 15 residues. The CDR3 DNA reads as TGTGCCAGCAGCGTAGCTTTCGGGGGGGAGTACGAGCAGTACTTC. Its protein product is CASSVAFGGEYEQYF.

The genes are TRBV19 and TRBJ1-1; no clear D. CDR3 length: 11 amino acids. V lost 10 bases to trimming and J lost 4 bases, with 10 bases between them. In germline, CDR1 is LNHDA, CDR2 SQIVND (reference sequence). This chain's CDR3 is CATFVGTEAFF. DNA of the CDR3: TGTGCCACCTTTGTCGGCACTGAAGCTTTCTTT.

The chain has TRBV30 and TRBJ2-7; 7 bases agree with TRBD1. The J segment lost 9 bases and the V segment lost 3 bases, leaving 11 bases of the junction unmatched. The CDR3 spans 13 residues. CDR1 and CDR2 (germline): GTSNPN, SVGIG (reference sequence). CDR3 DNA sequence: TGTGCCTGGAGAGGAACAGGGGCTATGGGGCAGTACTTC. Encoded protein: CAWRGTGAMGQYF. Supplemented by reference TRBV30 and TRBJ2-7, the full variable domain reads SQTIHQWPATLVQPVGSPLSLECTVEGTSNPNLYWYRQAAGRGLQLLFYSVGIGQISSEVPQNLSASRPQDRQFILSSKKLLLSDSGFYLCAWRGTGAMGQYFGPGTRLTVT.

The CDR3 loop reads CAIDEGTGIYEQYF. CDR3 DNA: TGTGCCATCGACGAGGGGACAGGGATCTACGAGCAGTACTTC. V usage is TRBV10-3 and J usage is TRBJ2-7; 9 nucleotides align to TRBD1. V shed 8 bases, J shed 3 bases, and the junction held 8 bases outside the gene matches. The CDR3 is made up of 14 amino acids. The germline gives CDR1 ENHRY, CDR2 SYGVKD.

The chain has TRBV7-3 and TRBJ2-5; TRBD1 matches 9 bases. The J segment lost 3 bases and the V segment lost 4 bases, leaving 6 bases of the junction unmatched. Looked up from germline, CDR1 is SGHTA and CDR2 is FQGTGA. The CDR3 is 15 amino acids. Written as DNA, the CDR3 is TGTGCCAGCAGCTCCGGGACAGGGACTAAAGAGACCCAGTACTTC. Translating gives CASSSGTGTKETQYF.

The chain uses TRBV7-5 and TRBJ2-2; no check of the table's D call, TRBD2, against the DNA was made. TRBV7-5 is reported as a pseudogene. CDR3 length equals 19 residues. CDR3 loop: CVRSFPRTSGGAFTGELFF. For the CDR3, the DNA is TGTGTCAGAAGCTTTCCCCGGACTAGCGGGGGGGCTTTCACCGGGGAGCTGTTTTTT.

CDR3 amino acids: CASSWTGNTGELFF. CDR3 nucleotides: TGTGCCAGCAGCTGGACAGGGAACACCGGGGAGCTGTTTTTT. The rearrangement uses TRBV2 and TRBJ2-2; TRBD1 agrees at 7 bases. The V and J ends lost 6 bases and 1 base, in that order; junction bases with no gene match: 2. The CDR3 contains 14 residues. Per the germline V gene, CDR1 is SNHLY and CDR2 is FYNNEI.

The rearrangement uses TRBV10-3 and TRBJ2-5; tentatively, D is TRBD1 (5 bases). V was cut by 6 bases and J by 2 bases, with 10 bases left in between. Germline CDR1 and CDR2: ENHRY and SYGVKD. This CDR3 has 13 amino acids. As DNA, the CDR3 is TGTGCCATCAGCCAGGGTGGTCAAGAGACCCAGTACTTC. This gives the protein CAISQGGQETQYF.

The V call is TRBV6-4, the J call TRBJ2-5; 7 bases align to TRBD2. The CDR3 loop spans 16 amino acids. The junction had 15 bases not matched to a gene; V was cut back by 6 bases and J by 5 bases. CDR1 and CDR2 (germline): MRHNA, SNTAGT. CDR3 in DNA: TGTGCCAGCAGCCTCAGAGGGGTAGCGGGCAACGAGACCCAGTACTTC. Its translation is CASSLRGVAGNETQYF.

J is TRBJ2-5 and V is TRBV2; 9 nucleotides agree with TRBD2. The V gene's germline CDR1 is SNHLY and CDR2 FYNNEI. The junction had 11 bases not matched to a gene; V was cut back by 8 bases and J by 7 bases. The CDR3 runs to 14 residues. The CDR3 is CASQQMGLAGTQYF. CDR3 sequence (DNA): TGTGCCAGCCAACAGATGGGACTAGCAGGGACCCAGTACTTC.

CDR3 coding DNA: TGTGCCAGTAGTATACAACTAGCGGGGCACAATGAGCAGTTCTTC. It encodes CASSIQLAGHNEQFF. This chain joins TRBV19 and TRBJ2-1, with 10 bases matching TRBD2. The germline V gene has CDR1 LNHDA and CDR2 SQIVND (reference sequence). Germline trimming cut 2 bases from V and 5 bases from J; bases unmatched to any gene: 3. The CDR3 totals 15 residues.

V is TRBV30 and J is TRBJ1-1; TRBD1 matches at 7 bases. Trimming at V came to 4 bases and at J to 4 bases, leaving 9 bases not matched to a gene. Germline loops: CDR1 GTSNPN, CDR2 SVGIG (reference sequence). The CDR3 has 14 residues. CDR3 loop: CAWTYRGGSTEAFF. In DNA, the CDR3 is TGTGCCTGGACTTACAGGGGCGGAAGCACTGAAGCTTTCTTT.

The chain employs TRBV7-2 and TRBJ2-5; 9 bases line up with TRBD2. This CDR3 has 16 amino acids. V shed 4 bases, J shed 0 bases, and the junction held 6 bases outside the gene matches. In germline, CDR1 is SGHTA, CDR2 FQGNSA. CDR3 coding DNA: TGTGCCAGCAGCTCTCGACTAGCGGATTACCAAGAGACCCAGTACTTC. Translation gives CASSSRLADYQETQYF.

The chain carries TRBV14 and TRBJ2-3, with D unresolved. The CDR3 loop spans 12 amino acids. Germline values: CDR1 SGHDN, CDR2 FVKESK. The V gene lost 5 bases and the J gene lost 4 bases, with 7 bases spanning the gap. The CDR3 is CASSLSSDTQYF. CDR3 nucleotide sequence: TGTGCCAGCAGCTTGAGTTCAGATACGCAGTATTTT.